These 12 T cell receptor beta chains were sequenced from one sample in a study of blood T cell repertoires in COVID-19. Libraries were prepared by immunoSEQ multiplex PCR; TCRdb keeps only in-frame clonotypes and omits some of them. Among 150,000 to 200,000 clones listed, 65% to 85% were seen once. Source material: PBMCs or T cells enriched from blood (not recorded which). The receptor set was obtained from a woman aged 35 to 49 with acute COVID-19.

The chain carries TRBV7-8 and TRBJ1-1; possibly TRBD1 for D (5 bases). The V and J ends lost 1 base and 1 base respectively, with 7 bases between them. The CDR3 is made up of 14 amino acids. The germline V gene has CDR1 SGHVS and CDR2 FQNEAQ. The CDR3: CASSLVGQNTEAFF. In nucleotides, the CDR3 is TGTGCCAGCAGCTTAGTTGGACAGAACACTGAAGCTTTCTTT. Full variable domain (rest looked up from reference TRBV7-8 and TRBJ1-1): GAGVSQSPRYKVAKRGQDVALRCDPISGHVSLFWYQQALGQGPEFLTYFQNEAQLDKSGLPSDRFFAERPEGSVSTLKIQRTQQEDSAVYLCASSLVGQNTEAFFGQGTRLTVV.

The CDR3 here is CAISESSTGSYGYTF. The CDR3 DNA reads TGTGCCATCAGTGAGTCGTCCACAGGGTCCTATGGCTACACCTTC. This chain connects TRBV10-3 to TRBJ1-2; the D gene is possibly TRBD1 (6 bases). This CDR3 region has 15 residues. CDR1 ENHRY and CDR2 SYGVKD come from the germline V gene. Trimming took off 0 bases at V and 4 bases at J, with 12 bases between the two ends.

V is TRBV2 and J is TRBJ2-1; 14 bases align to TRBD2. Germline V gene sequence: CDR1 SNHLY, CDR2 FYNNEI. The CDR3 contains 18 residues. V shed 6 bases and J 4 bases; nucleotides not matched to a gene: 11. Here the CDR3 DNA reads TGTGCCAGCAGCGTTTCCGGGACTAGCGGGAGTACATACAATGAGCAGTTCTTC. As protein: CASSVSGTSGSTYNEQFF.

This clone was recorded once. The rearrangement joins TRBV3-1 (or the pseudogene TRBV3-2) to TRBJ1-6; TRBD1 might be the D (5 bases). The length of the CDR3 is 15 residues. Germline V CDR1 and CDR2: LGHDT, YNNKEL (reference sequence). The V gene lost 1 base and the J gene lost 9 bases, with 13 bases spanning the gap. The CDR3 coding sequence is TGTGCCAGCAGCCAAGTATTCCAGGGCGGTTCACCCCTCCACTTT. Translation gives CASSQVFQGGSPLHF.

This rearrangement joins TRBV3-1 (or the pseudogene TRBV3-2) to TRBJ2-5, with TRBD1 identical over 8 bases. The germline V gene has CDR1 LGHDT and CDR2 YNNKEL (reference sequence). Germline trimming cut 4 bases from V and 5 bases from J; bases unmatched to any gene: 9. This CDR3 spans 15 amino acids. The CDR3 region is CASSPTQDRVETQYF. The DNA of the CDR3 is TGTGCCAGCAGCCCCACGCAGGACAGGGTGGAGACCCAGTACTTC.

In its sample, this clone was seen a few times. The V call is TRBV2, the J call TRBJ2-1, with D possibly TRBD1 on 6 matching bases. The CDR3 contains 15 residues. V was pared by 0 bases and J by 9 bases, with 15 bases between. CDR1 and CDR2 from the germline V gene are SNHLY and FYNNEI. The CDR3 DNA reads as TGTGCCAGCAGTGAAGCGCGGACGAGGGGGAGTGAGCAGTTCTTC. Translated: CASSEARTRGSEQFF.

The V and J genes are TRBV29-1 and TRBJ2-5; TRBD2 might be the D (6 bases). The CDR3 is 19 amino acids. With 4 bases removed from V and 5 bases from J, the gap between germline ends came to 32 bases. The V gene's germline CDR1 is SQVTM and CDR2 ANQGSEA. CDR3 DNA sequence: TGCAGCGTTGGGATAAACCGGGGGTGGGACCCTCGTACGTGGGAGACCCAGTACTTC. This translates into CSVGINRGWDPRTWETQYF. The whole variable domain, filled in from reference TRBV29-1 and TRBJ2-5, reads SAVISQKPSRDICQRGTSLTIQCQVDSQVTMMFWYRQQPGQSLTLIATANQGSEATYESGFVIDKFPISRPNLTFSTLTVSNMSPEDSSIYLCSVGINRGWDPRTWETQYFGPGTRLLVL.

This chain joins TRBV19 and TRBJ1-1, with a tentative D call TRBD1 (6 bases). The CDR3 is made up of 13 amino acids. Trimming took off 3 bases at V and 3 bases at J, with 8 bases between the two ends. Germline CDR1 reads LNHDA; CDR2 reads SQIVND (reference sequence). The CDR3 coding sequence is TGTGCCAGTAGTATCGGGGGGCACACTGAAGCTTTCTTT. This gives the protein CASSIGGHTEAFF.

This chain joins TRBV2 and TRBJ1-5; D ambiguous. V shed 5 bases and J shed 0 bases, with 5 bases lying between them. This CDR3 has 13 residues. The V gene's germline CDR1 is SNHLY and CDR2 FYNNEI. The CDR3 loop is CASSQVSNQPQHF. The CDR3 DNA reads as TGTGCCAGCAGTCAGGTTAGCAATCAGCCCCAGCATTTT.

V and J are TRBV7-9 and TRBJ2-1, with TRBD2 matching 13 bases. Per germline, CDR1 SEHNR and CDR2 FQNEAQ (reference sequence). With 1 base clipped from V and 2 bases from J, the junction kept 5 bases outside the gene matches. This CDR3 region has 18 residues. The CDR3 DNA sequence: TGTGCCAGCAGCTTAGAACTAGCGGGAGGGGTAACCTACAATGAGCAGTTCTTC. It codes for CASSLELAGGVTYNEQFF.

To note about this clone: The sample carries other DNA sequences with the same CDR3. The chain combines TRBV7-9 with TRBJ2-5, with D possibly TRBD2 on 6 matching bases. The CDR3 is 13 amino acids. V lost 1 base and J lost 5, with 8 bases in between. Per the germline V gene, CDR1 is SEHNR and CDR2 is FQNEAQ (reference sequence). The CDR3 protein is CASSLDSGETQYF. The CDR3 coding sequence is TGTGCCAGCAGCTTAGACAGCGGGGAGACCCAGTACTTC.

The chain recombines TRBV15 with TRBJ2-3; tentatively, D is TRBD2 (7 bases). From germline, CDR1 is LNHNV and CDR2 YYDKDF (reference sequence). This CDR3 is built from 18 residues. Trimming took 5 bases from V and 1 from J, leaving 22 bases between them. This CDR3 is CATSGWNSRGAGTDTQYF. In DNA, the CDR3 is TGTGCCACCAGCGGATGGAATTCCCGGGGGGCTGGCACAGATACGCAGTATTTT. Full variable domain (rest looked up from reference TRBV15 and TRBJ2-3): DAMVIQNPRYQVTQFGKPVTLSCSQTLNHNVMYWYQQKSSQAPKLLFHYYDKDFNNEADTPDNFQSRRPNTSFCFLDIRSPGLGDTAMYLCATSGWNSRGAGTDTQYFGPGTRLTVL.